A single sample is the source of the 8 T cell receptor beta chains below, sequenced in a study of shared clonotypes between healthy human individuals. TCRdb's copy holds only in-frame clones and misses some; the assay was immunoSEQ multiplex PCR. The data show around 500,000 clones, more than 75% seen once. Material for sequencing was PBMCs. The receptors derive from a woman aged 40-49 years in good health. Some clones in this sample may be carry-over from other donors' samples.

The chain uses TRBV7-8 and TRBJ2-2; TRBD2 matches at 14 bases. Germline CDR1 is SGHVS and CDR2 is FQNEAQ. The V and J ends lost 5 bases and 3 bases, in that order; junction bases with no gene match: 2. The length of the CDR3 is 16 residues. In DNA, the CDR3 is TGTGCCAGCAGCCGACTAGCGGGAGGGGACACCGGGGAGCTGTTTTTT. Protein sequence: CASSRLAGGDTGELFF.

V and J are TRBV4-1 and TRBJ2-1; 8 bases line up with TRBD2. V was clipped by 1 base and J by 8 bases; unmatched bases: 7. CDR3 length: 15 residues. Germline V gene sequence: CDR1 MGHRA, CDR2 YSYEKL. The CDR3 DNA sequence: TGCGCCAGCAGCCAAGTAACTAGCGGATCACATGAGCAGTTCTTC. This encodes CASSQVTSGSHEQFF.

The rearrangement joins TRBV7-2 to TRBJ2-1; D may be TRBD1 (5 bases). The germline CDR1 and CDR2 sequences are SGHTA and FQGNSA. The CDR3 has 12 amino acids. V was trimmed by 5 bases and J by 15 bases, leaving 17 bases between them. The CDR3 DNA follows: TGTGCCAGCAGCCGGACCGTCAAGGGGCGGTTCTTC. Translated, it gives CASSRTVKGRFF.

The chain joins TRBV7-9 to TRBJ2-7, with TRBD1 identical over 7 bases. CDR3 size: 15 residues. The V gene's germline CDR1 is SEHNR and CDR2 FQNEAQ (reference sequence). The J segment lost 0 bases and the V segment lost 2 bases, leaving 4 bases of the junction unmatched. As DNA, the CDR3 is TGTGCCAGCAGCTTAAGGGACAGCTACTCCTACGAGCAGTACTTC. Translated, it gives CASSLRDSYSYEQYF.

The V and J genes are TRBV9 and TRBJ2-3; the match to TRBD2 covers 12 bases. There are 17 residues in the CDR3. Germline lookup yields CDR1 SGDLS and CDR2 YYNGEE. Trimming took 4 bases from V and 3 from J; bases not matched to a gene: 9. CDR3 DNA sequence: TGTGCCAGCAGCCCGGGAAGACTAGCGGGAGTTACAGATACGCAGTATTTT. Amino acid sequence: CASSPGRLAGVTDTQYF. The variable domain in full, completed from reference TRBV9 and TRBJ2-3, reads DSGVTQTPKHLITATGQRVTLRCSPRSGDLSVYWYQQSLDQGLQFLIQYYNGEERAKGNILERFSAQQFPDLHSELNLSSLELGDSALYFCASSPGRLAGVTDTQYFGPGTRLTVL.

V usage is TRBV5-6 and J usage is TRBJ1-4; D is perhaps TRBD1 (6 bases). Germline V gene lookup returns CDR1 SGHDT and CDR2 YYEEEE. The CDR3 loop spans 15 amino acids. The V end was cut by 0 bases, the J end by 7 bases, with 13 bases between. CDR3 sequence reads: CASSLGSGAGEKLFF. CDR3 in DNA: TGTGCCAGCAGCTTGGGATCGGGGGCTGGTGAAAAACTGTTTTTT.

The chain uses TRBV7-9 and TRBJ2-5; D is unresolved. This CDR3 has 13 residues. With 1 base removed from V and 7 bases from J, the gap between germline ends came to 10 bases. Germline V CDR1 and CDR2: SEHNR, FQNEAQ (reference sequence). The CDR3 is CASSLGGMGTQYF. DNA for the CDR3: TGTGCCAGCAGCTTAGGGGGTATGGGGACCCAGTACTTC. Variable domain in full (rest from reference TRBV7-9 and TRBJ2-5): DTGVSQNPRHKITKRGQNVTFRCDPISEHNRLYWYRQTLGQGPEFLTYFQNEAQLEKSRLLSDRFSAERPKGSFSTLEIQRTEQGDSAMYLCASSLGGMGTQYFGPGTRLLVL.

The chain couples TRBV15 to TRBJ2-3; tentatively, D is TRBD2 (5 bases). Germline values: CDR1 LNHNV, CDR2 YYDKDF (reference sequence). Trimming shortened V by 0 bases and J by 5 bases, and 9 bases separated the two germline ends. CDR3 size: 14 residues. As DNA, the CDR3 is TGTGCCACCAGCAGAGATCTCGGGGTAGATACGCAGTATTTT. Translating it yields CATSRDLGVDTQYF.